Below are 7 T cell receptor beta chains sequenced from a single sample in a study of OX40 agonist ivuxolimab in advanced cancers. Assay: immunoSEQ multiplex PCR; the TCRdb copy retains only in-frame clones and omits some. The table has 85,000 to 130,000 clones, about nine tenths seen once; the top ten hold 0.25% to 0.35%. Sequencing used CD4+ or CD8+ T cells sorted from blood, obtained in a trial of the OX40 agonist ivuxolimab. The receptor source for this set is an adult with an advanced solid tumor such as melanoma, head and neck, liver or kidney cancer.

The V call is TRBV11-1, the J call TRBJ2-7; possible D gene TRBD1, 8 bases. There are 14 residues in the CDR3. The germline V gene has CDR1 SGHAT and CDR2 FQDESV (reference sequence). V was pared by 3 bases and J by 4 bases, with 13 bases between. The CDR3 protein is CASSFGQGGYEQYF. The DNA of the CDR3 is TGTGCCAGCAGCTTCGGACAGGGAGGGTACGAGCAGTACTTC.

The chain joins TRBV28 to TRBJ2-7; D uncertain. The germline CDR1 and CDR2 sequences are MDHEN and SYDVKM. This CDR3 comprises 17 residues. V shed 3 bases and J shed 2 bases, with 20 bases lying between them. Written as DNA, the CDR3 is TGTGCCAGCAGTTTCCTTCAAAAGGACCTCCGAACCTACGAGCAGTACTTC. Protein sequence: CASSFLQKDLRTYEQYF.

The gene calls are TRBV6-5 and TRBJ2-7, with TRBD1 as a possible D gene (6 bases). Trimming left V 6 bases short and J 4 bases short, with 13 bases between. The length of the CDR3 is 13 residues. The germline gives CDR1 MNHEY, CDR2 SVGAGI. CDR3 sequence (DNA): TGTGCCAGCAGCCGACAGGATCCATACGAGCAGTACTTC. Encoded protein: CASSRQDPYEQYF.

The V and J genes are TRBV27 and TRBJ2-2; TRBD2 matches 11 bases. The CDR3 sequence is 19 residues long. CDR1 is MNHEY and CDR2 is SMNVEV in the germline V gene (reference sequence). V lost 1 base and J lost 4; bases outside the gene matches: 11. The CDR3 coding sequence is TGTGCCAGCAGTTTATGGGCTAGCGGGAGGAGGGCGGGCACCGGGGAGCTGTTTTTT. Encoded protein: CASSLWASGRRAGTGELFF.

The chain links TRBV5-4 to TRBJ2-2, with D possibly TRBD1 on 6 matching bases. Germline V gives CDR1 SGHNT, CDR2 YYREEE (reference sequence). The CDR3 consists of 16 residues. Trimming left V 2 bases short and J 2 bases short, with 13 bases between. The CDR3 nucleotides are TGTGCCAGCAGCTTTGCCCATGGGACAAACACCGGGGAGCTGTTTTTT. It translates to CASSFAHGTNTGELFF.

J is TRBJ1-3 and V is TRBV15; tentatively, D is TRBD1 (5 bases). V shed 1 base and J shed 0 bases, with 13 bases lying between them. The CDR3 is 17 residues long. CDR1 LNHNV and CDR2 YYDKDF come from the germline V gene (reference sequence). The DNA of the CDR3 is TGTGCCACCAGCAGAGTTGGGGGTCGACGCTCTGGAAACACCATATATTTT. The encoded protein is CATSRVGGRRSGNTIYF.

The CDR3 sequence is CASRIRGSTGELFF. The DNA for the CDR3 is TGTGCCAGCAGGATAAGGGGCTCCACCGGGGAGCTGTTTTTT. V usage is TRBV27 and J usage is TRBJ2-2, with D possibly being TRBD1 (5 bases). Trimming removed 6 bases from V and 4 bases from J, with 12 bases in between. Germline V gene sequence: CDR1 MNHEY, CDR2 SMNVEV (reference sequence). The CDR3 loop spans 14 amino acids.